Given below is one T cell receptor (beta chain) in context. The antigen remains undetermined. This sample is drawn from a study of cytomegalovirus exposure and HLA in healthy donors. In the study overall: Samples from HLA-typed donors yielded around 85 million unique TCRs in an early data release. Genetic ancestry analysis placed over 75% of the roughly 400 donors that were genotyped in the Caucasian-associated cluster. Study-wide points: Upon later analysis, TCR association rates were observed to vary by HLA locus, being highest for DRB1 and lowest for HLA-C.

There are 15 residues in the CDR3. Looked up from germline, CDR1 is GTSNPN and CDR2 is SVGIG (reference sequence). After removal of 3 bases from V and 3 bases from J, the junction contained 9 bases not matched to a gene. Vbeta (60) and Jbeta (13) primers were used in the PCR. Using immunoSEQ multiplex PCR, the repertoire was profiled, and TCRdb retains in-frame clones only, with some absent. The sample lists over 150,000 clones; 70% to 80% were seen once. This clonotype was sampled from a woman in her twenties or thirties in good health and CMV-seropositive. The chain combines TRBV30 with TRBJ2-5, with 8 bases aligning to TRBD2. Sequencing was done on a sample of PBMCs. CDR3 sequence: CAWSFRGGRKETQYF. The CDR3 nucleotides read TGTGCCTGGAGCTTTCGGGGCGGGAGGAAAGAGACCCAGTACTTC.